This T cell receptor beta chain was observed in a study of blood T cell repertoires in COVID-19. Germline CDR1 is SGDLS and CDR2 is YYNGEE. The CDR3 is made up of 12 amino acids. Trimming shortened V by 2 bases and J by 8 bases, and 10 bases separated the two germline ends. Only in-frame clones appear in the TCRdb table, and some are missing; sequencing was by immunoSEQ multiplex PCR. Here the sample spans roughly 170,000 clones, under 85% being singletons. This clone was observed a single time. The V gene is TRBV9, the J gene TRBJ1-2, with D unresolved. The sequenced material came from peripheral blood. The origin of this receptor is a human donor in a cohort sampled during active COVID-19. The CDR3: CASSVGGMGYTF. For the CDR3, the DNA is TGTGCCAGCAGCGTGGGAGGGATGGGCTACACCTTC.